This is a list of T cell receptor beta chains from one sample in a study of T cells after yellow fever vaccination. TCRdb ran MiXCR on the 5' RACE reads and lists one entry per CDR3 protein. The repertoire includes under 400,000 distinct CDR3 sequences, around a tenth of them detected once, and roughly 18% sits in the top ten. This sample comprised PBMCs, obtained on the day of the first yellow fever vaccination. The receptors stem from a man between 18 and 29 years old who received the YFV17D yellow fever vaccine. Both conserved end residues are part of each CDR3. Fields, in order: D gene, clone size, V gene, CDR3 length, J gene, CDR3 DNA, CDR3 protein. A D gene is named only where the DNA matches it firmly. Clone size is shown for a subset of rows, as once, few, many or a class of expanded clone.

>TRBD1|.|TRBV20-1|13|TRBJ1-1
TGCAGTGCTGACAGGGAGGAGAACACTGAAGCTTTCTTT
CSADREENTEAFF
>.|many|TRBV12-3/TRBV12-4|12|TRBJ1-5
TGTGCCAGCAGTTTGATCAATCAGCCCCAGCATTTT
CASSLINQPQHF
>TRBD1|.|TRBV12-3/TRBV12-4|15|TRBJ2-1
TGTGCCAGCAGCCAAGGGACAGGCCTCTACAATGAGCAGTTCTTC
CASSQGTGLYNEQFF
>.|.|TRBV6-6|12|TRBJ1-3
TGTGCCAGCAGTTACACTGGAAACACCATATATTTT
CASSYTGNTIYF
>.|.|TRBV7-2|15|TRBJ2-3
TGTGCCAGCAGCTCGTGGGACGGACTCACAGATACGCAGTATTTT
CASSSWDGLTDTQYF
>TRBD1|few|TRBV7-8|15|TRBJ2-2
TGTGCCAGCAGCGACCGGGACAGGGTAGCCGGGGAGCTGTTTTTT
CASSDRDRVAGELFF
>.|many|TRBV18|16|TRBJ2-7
TGTGCCAGCTCCCTACCACGAGGACGGAGCTCCTACGAGCAGTACTTC
CASSLPRGRSSYEQYF
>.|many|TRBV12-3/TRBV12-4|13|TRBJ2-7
TGTGCCAGCAGTTTAGCGCGGGGAAAGGAGCAGTACTTC
CASSLARGKEQYF
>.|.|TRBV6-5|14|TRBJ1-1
TGTGCCAGCAGTTACTCTCCGAGTGAAACTGAAGCTTTCTTT
CASSYSPSETEAFF
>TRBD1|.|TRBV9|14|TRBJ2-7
TGTGCCAGCAGCGTGGGGACAGAGAAATACGAGCAGTACTTC
CASSVGTEKYEQYF
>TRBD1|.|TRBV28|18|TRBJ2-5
TGTGCCAGCACCCCCTGGAGGGACAGGGGATATTTCCAAGAGACCCAGTACTTC
CASTPWRDRGYFQETQYF
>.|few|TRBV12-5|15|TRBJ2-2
TGTGCTAGTGCCTCCCATTGGCAGGAGGGCGGGGAGCTGTTTTTT
CASASHWQEGGELFF
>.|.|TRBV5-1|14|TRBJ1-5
TGCGCCAGCAGCCCTATGGGGCGGAATCAGCCCCAGCATTTT
CASSPMGRNQPQHF
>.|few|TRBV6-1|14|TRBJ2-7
TGTGCCAGCAGTCCCGGGCCTCGGGGCTACGAGCAGTACTTC
CASSPGPRGYEQYF
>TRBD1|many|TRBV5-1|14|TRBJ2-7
TGCGCCAGCAGCCCCGGACAGGGCCCCTACGAGCAGTACTTC
CASSPGQGPYEQYF
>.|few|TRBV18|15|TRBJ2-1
TGTGCCAGCTCATCTCCCGGGACGACCTACAATGAGCAGTTCTTC
CASSSPGTTYNEQFF
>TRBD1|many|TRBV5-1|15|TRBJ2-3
TGCGCCAGCAGCCCCGGACAGGGGGCACCAGATACGCAGTATTTT
CASSPGQGAPDTQYF
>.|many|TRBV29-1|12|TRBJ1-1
TGCAGCGTTGGAAGGATGAACACTGAAGCTTTCTTT
CSVGRMNTEAFF
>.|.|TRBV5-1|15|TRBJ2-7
TGCGCCAGCAGCTTTGACGCCGGGACATCCTACGAGCAGTACTTC
CASSFDAGTSYEQYF
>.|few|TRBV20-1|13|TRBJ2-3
TGCAGTGCTGACTCCCCGGGGTTGGATACGCAGTATTTT
CSADSPGLDTQYF
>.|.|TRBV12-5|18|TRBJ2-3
TGTGCCTCCTCCGAGCCGATCCGCAGGGATATAGGAACAGATACGCAGTATTTT
CASSEPIRRDIGTDTQYF
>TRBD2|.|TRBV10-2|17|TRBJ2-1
TGCGCCAGCAGTGAGTCGTACCAGCGGGGGGGCCATAATGAGCAGTTCTTC
CASSESYQRGGHNEQFF
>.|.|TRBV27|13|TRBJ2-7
TGTGCCAGCAGTTTAGCCCCCCGCGCCGAGCAGTACTTC
CASSLAPRAEQYF
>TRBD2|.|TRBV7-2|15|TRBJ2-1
TGTGCCAGCAGCCTCCGGCGGGGGGGCCAGGTTGAGCAGTTCTTC
CASSLRRGGQVEQFF
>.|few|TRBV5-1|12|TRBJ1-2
TGCGCCAGCAGCTTGGAAGGGGGTGGCTACACCTTC
CASSLEGGGYTF
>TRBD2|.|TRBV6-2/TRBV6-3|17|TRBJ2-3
TGTGCCAGCAGTTATACACCAGCGGGGGCGATCACAGATACGCAGTATTTT
CASSYTPAGAITDTQYF
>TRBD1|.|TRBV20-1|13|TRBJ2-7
TGCAGTGCTAGGGAACCGGGACAGCGGGAGCAGTACTTC
CSAREPGQREQYF
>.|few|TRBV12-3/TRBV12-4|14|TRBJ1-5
TGTGCCAGCTCCGGGCCAAGGACAAGTCAGCCCCAGCATTTT
CASSGPRTSQPQHF
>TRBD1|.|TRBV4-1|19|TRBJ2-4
TGCGCCAGCAGCCAAGAAGGGGGGGACAGGGTCCTAGCCAAAAACATTCAGTACTTC
CASSQEGGDRVLAKNIQYF
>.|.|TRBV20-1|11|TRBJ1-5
TGCAGTGCTAGTCTTGAAGGGCCCCAGCATTTT
CSASLEGPQHF
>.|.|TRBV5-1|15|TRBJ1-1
TGCGCCAGCAGCTTGGCCCCCTGGCGGGACACTGAAGCTTTCTTT
CASSLAPWRDTEAFF
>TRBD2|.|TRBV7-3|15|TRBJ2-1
TGTGCCAGCAGCTTAAGGCTAGCGGGGGGCGGTGAGCAGTTCTTC
CASSLRLAGGGEQFF
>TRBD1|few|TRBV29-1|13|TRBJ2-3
TGCAGCGTTGAGGGACAGGGCTCAGATACGCAGTATTTT
CSVEGQGSDTQYF
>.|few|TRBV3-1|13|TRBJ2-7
TGTGCCAGCAGCCTGGAAGGGGGCTACGAGCAGTACTTC
CASSLEGGYEQYF
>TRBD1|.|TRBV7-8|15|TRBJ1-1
TGTGCCAGCAGCTTAATGGGGACAGTGAACACTGAAGCTTTCTTT
CASSLMGTVNTEAFF
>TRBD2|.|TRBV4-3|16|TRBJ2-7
TGCGCCAGCAGCCGCGGGCTACTAGCGGGGGGCGTTGGGCAGTACTTC
CASSRGLLAGGVGQYF
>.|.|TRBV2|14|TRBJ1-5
TGTGCCAGCAGTGTGGGCCTCCGAGACGAGCCCCAGCATTTT
CASSVGLRDEPQHF
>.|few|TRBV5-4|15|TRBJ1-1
TGTGCCAGCAGCTTCTCGACATCCATGAACACTGAAGCTTTCTTT
CASSFSTSMNTEAFF
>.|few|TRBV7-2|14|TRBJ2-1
TGTGCCAGCAGCCTACGGGGTCTGCGAAATGAGCAGTTCTTC
CASSLRGLRNEQFF
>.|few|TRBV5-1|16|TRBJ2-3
TGCGCCAGCTCTCCGAGGGTCAGCACAATCACAGATACGCAGTATTTT
CASSPRVSTITDTQYF